This is a list of T cell receptor beta chains from one sample in a study of Tregs in tolerant kidney transplant recipients. Profiling relied on immunoSEQ multiplex PCR, and the TCRdb table lists in-frame clones only, not all of them. The data hold around 52,000 clones, with 80% to 90% observed a single time. The sequencing input was CD4+ T cells from blood. The receptors stem from a human donor in good health. Each CDR3 is given without its conserved first and last residue.

V	J	CDR3
TRBV19	TRBJ2-7	ASSMDPGTYEQY
TRBV15	TRBJ2-5	ATSLMDPLGTQY
TRBV5-1	TRBJ2-1	ASSGNSPGGKYEQF
TRBV12-5	TRBJ1-3	SVELTGLTLTGNTIY
TRBV4-1	TRBJ2-1	ASSQIVGVAYNEQF
TRBV9	TRBJ1-2	ASKGAGGYT
TRBV6-5	TRBJ2-3	ASSFWDNTGVTQY
TRBV5-1	TRBJ1-2	ASSLGTGNYGYT
TRBV7-2	TRBJ1-2	ASTNNRGGGYT
TRBV18	TRBJ2-7	ASSPSLMNEQY
TRBV6-6	TRBJ2-1	ASSNSGRGYNEQF
TRBV2	TRBJ1-5	ASSEYGFQLQGGKPQH
TRBV11-3	TRBJ1-1	ASRRGQATTEAF
TRBV7-3	TRBJ2-5	ASSLTGRPQETQY
TRBV30	TRBJ2-2	AWSGAGRGGTGELF
TRBV29-1	TRBJ2-1	SAGYRGLSYNEQF
TRBV7-3	TRBJ2-2	ASSLMGVTRDTGELF
TRBV7-2	TRBJ1-2	ASSLAQGQRYGYT
TRBV18	TRBJ2-3	ASSPGLAGVKDTQY
TRBV6-1	TRBJ1-6	ASSEADRRPLH
TRBV19	TRBJ1-2	ASSLDSLYGYT
TRBV7-9	TRBJ2-7	ASRPSTGSTSYEQY
TRBV7-2	TRBJ2-7	ASSWDWQGYEQY
TRBV6-6	TRBJ1-1	ASSYSHKTNTEAF
TRBV7-3	TRBJ2-2	ASSFNQIPGLSDGELF
TRBV13	TRBJ1-1	ASSLVTGNTEAF
TRBV20-1	TRBJ2-7	SAYLPYEQY
TRBV2	TRBJ2-6	ASSRDVTSSGANVLT
TRBV29-1	TRBJ1-2	SVARGLGGGYT
TRBV7-3	TRBJ2-5	ASSPNREGSETQY
TRBV15	TRBJ1-4	ATSRGSQDSPNEKLF
TRBV6-1	TRBJ1-3	ASSDRTLGGNTIY
TRBV7-2	TRBJ2-7	ASSLSGRGTGTTY
TRBV7-3	TRBJ2-1	ASSSTREINEQF
TRBV4-3	TRBJ1-1	ASSQEPNRAF
TRBV28	TRBJ1-5	ASSLPGQAFRSNQPQH
TRBV19	TRBJ2-1	ASSQGGRLVYNEQF
TRBV6-6	TRBJ2-7	ASSDGTPICEQY
TRBV29-1	TRBJ2-1	SVEGGDRGYNEQF
TRBV5-4	TRBJ1-2	ASSLVQGQGYGYT
TRBV6-1	TRBJ2-4	ASSTEGLVGAPRS
TRBV6-1	TRBJ1-1	ASSALGLTEAF